Below, one T cell receptor (beta chain) is given with its context. Sequencing used immunoSEQ multiplex PCR; TCRdb keeps in-frame clones, though not all of them. The repertoire holds approximately 190,000 clones, with just under 85% as singletons. This specimen belongs to a study of blood T cell repertoires in COVID-19. Sequenced input: peripheral blood. The sequence was collected from a woman aged 70-85 years with active or convalescent COVID-19.

Here the CDR3 DNA reads TGTGCCAGCAGTCCTGGGCGAGAGACCCAGTACTTC. Translating it yields CASSPGRETQYF. This chain joins TRBV13 and TRBJ2-5; D gene ambiguous. The CDR3 totals 12 residues. Germline assignment: CDR1 PRHDT and CDR2 FYEKMQ (reference sequence). Trimming removed 6 bases at V and 4 bases at J, with 9 bases between.